The entry that follows covers one TCR beta chain sequence. Its specificity is unknown. Methods used by the authors: ImmunoSEQ yielded junction-only sequences lacking quality scores, so filtering differed. Method: immunoSEQ multiplex PCR; TCRdb's copy keeps in-frame clones and lacks some. The DNA was the basis for D and trimming; V, J and clone size are from that table. This sample has under 1,900,000 clones, with less than 99% found just once. The ends lost 0 bases at V and 6 bases at J; junction bases unmatched: 3. The V gene's germline CDR1 is KGHSH and CDR2 LQKENI. CDR3 length equals 15 residues. These data are taken from a study of shared clonotypes between healthy human individuals. Notes on the study in general: Naive subsets generally had larger estimated richness than memory subsets. Relative to clonotypes present in all four donors, those not shared had lower generation probabilities.

The chain joins TRBV18 to TRBJ2-2, with 8 bases that match TRBD1. The material sequenced was naive CD4+ T cells sorted from blood. Subset defined: CD45RA+ positively selected. This TCR came from a man aged 25-45 years in good health. The CDR3 region is CASSPPGRGPGELFF. The CDR3 bases are TGTGCCAGCTCACCACCCGGCAGGGGGCCCGGGGAGCTGTTTTTT.